The 3 T cell receptor beta chains presented below share a single source sample, sequenced in a study of post-analysis software for immune sequencing data. Each TCR beta cDNA library carried unique molecular identifiers. TCRdb reprocessed the PCR reads via MiXCR and lists one record per CDR3 protein. The sample has hundreds of thousands of distinct CDR3 sequences, roughly 40% seen once. Study findings and constraints: The study found TRBV5-6, TRBV5-1 and TRBV20-1 among 4 or 5 TRBV segments more frequent in patients than controls.

Their antigen targets remain unknown. Material: blood. These receptors were taken from a girl aged 2 to 10 with multiple sclerosis.

V is TRBV20-1 and J is TRBJ2-3; D might be TRBD2 (6 bases). Germline CDR1 is DFQATT and CDR2 is SNEGSKA (reference sequence). The ends were cut back, 6 bases at V and 2 bases at J, with 18 bases in the middle. CDR3 length: 15 residues. The DNA of the CDR3 is TGCAGTGCCTTCCGAGCGGCGGGGTACACAGATACGCAGTATTTT. The encoded protein is CSAFRAAGYTDTQYF.

This chain uses TRBV5-1 with TRBJ2-3; D gene unclear. CDR1 and CDR2 from the germline V gene are SGHRS and YFSETQ. This CDR3 is 15 amino acids long. Trimming removed 4 bases at V and 0 bases at J, with 12 bases between. The CDR3 bases are TGCGCCAGCAGCCACGAGACGGGTAGCACAGATACGCAGTATTTT. The encoded protein is CASSHETGSTDTQYF.

The rearrangement uses TRBV7-3 and TRBJ2-1, with unresolved D. Germline values: CDR1 SGHTA, CDR2 FQGTGA. Trimming cost V 11 bases and J 9 bases, with 20 bases left between them. The CDR3 is 13 residues long. The CDR3 bases are TGTGCCGGCAACTCCCGTGTTTCTAGTGAGCAGTTCTTC. Its translation: CAGNSRVSSEQFF. The variable domain in full, with the rest retrieved from reference TRBV7-3 and TRBJ2-1, is GAGVSQTPSNKVTEKGKYVELRCDPISGHTALYWYRQSLGQGPEFLIYFQGTGAADDSGLPNDRFFAVRPEGSVSTLKIQRTERGDSAVYLCAGNSRVSSEQFFGPGTRLTVL.